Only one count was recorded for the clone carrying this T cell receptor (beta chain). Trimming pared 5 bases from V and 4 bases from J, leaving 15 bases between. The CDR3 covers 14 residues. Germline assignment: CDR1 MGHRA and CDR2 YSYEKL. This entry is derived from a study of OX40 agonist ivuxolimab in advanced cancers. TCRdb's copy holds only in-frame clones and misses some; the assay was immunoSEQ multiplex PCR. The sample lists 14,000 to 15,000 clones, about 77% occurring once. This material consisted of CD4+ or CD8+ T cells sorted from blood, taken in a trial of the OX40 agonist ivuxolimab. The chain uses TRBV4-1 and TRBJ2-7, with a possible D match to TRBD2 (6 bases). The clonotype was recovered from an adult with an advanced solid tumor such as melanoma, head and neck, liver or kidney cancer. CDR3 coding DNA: TGCGCCAGCAGCTCCCGGGACGGACTATACGAGCAGTACTTC. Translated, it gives CASSSRDGLYEQYF.